These 2 T cell receptor beta chains came from one sample sequenced in a study of beta chain features in type 1 diabetes. Expressed TCRB transcripts got sequenced, as all isolated RNA was reverse transcribed. The table came from immunoSEQ multiplex PCR; TCRdb's copy has only in-frame clones and leaves some out. The table records some 160,000 clones, less than 9.5% of them present only once. The sequenced material came from central memory CD4+ T cells from blood. These receptors originate from a young woman in good health.

A remark on this clone: Other DNA sequences in the sample encode the same CDR3. The chain has TRBV30 and TRBJ1-2; TRBD1 agrees at 7 bases. Germline CDR1 GTSNPN, CDR2 SVGIG (reference sequence). There are 13 residues in the CDR3. V was clipped by 2 bases and J by 2 bases; unmatched bases: 2. CDR3 in amino acids: CAWSRGQNYGYTF. The CDR3 nucleotides read TGTGCCTGGAGTAGGGGACAGAACTATGGCTACACCTTC.

V is TRBV7-8 and J is TRBJ1-2; a possible D gene is TRBD1 (5 bases). Germline V CDR1 and CDR2: SGHVS, FQNEAQ. Between the trimmed V and J ends, which lost 5 bases and 4 bases, there was a span of 8 bases. This CDR3 is 12 amino acids long. The CDR3 loop is CASSVDSYGYTF. CDR3 in DNA: TGTGCCAGCAGCGTTGACAGCTATGGCTACACCTTC.